One sample yielded the 6 T cell receptor beta chains listed below, sequenced in a study of T cell responses to AZD1222 COVID-19 vaccine. Profiled with immunoSEQ multiplex PCR; TCRdb holds only in-frame clones, not every one. The sample has some 200,000 clones; roughly nine tenths are singletons. The specimen was peripheral blood, collected 28 days after the second dose of the MenACWY control vaccine. The receptors were gathered from an adult who received the MenACWY meningococcal vaccine as a control.

This chain uses TRBV28 with TRBJ1-6; D call uncertain. The CDR3 covers 15 residues. The V and J ends lost 8 bases and 15 bases respectively, with 26 bases between them. Germline CDR1 MDHEN, CDR2 SYDVKM. The CDR3, as DNA: TGTGCCAGCTTAACACTAAGCCGGAGTATCACCGACCTCCACTTT. Its translation is CASLTLSRSITDLHF.

The V gene is TRBV28, the J gene TRBJ1-2; no definite D call. The CDR3 consists of 14 residues. Trimming pared 7 bases from V and 4 bases from J, leaving 16 bases between. Germline loops: CDR1 MDHEN, CDR2 SYDVKM. CDR3 sequence reads: CASTRDGQIYGYTF. DNA for the CDR3: TGTGCCAGCACCCGGGATGGGCAGATCTATGGCTACACCTTC.

This chain connects TRBV11-3 to TRBJ1-1, with D tentatively TRBD1 (5 bases). The CDR3 runs 13 residues. V was pared by 2 bases and J by 3 bases, with 7 bases between. Germline V gives CDR1 SGHNT, CDR2 YENEEA. The CDR3 here is CASSLTGYTEAFF. For the CDR3, the DNA is TGTGCCAGCAGCTTAACAGGTTACACTGAAGCTTTCTTT.

This clone has just a few counts. The CDR3 DNA reads as TGTGCTAGTGGTTTGGGCGGGAGGAACACCGGGGAGCTGTTTTTT. This translates into CASGLGGRNTGELFF. The genes are TRBV12-5 and TRBJ2-2; 7 positions match TRBD2. The CDR3 is 15 amino acids. CDR1 and CDR2 from the germline V gene are LGHNT and FRNRAP. V lost 1 base, J lost 1 base, and 0 bases stayed unmatched.

This chain joins TRBV23-1 and TRBJ1-2; D is possibly TRBD1 (5 bases). TRBV23-1 belongs to the ORF category, with a function that is uncertain. The CDR3 extends over 15 amino acids. V was clipped by 7 bases and J by 0 bases, with 15 bases between them. CDR3 sequence: CASTKAGGANYGYTF. In DNA, the CDR3 is TGCGCCAGCACCAAAGCCGGGGGGGCTAACTATGGCTACACCTTC.

This clone was recorded once. Distinct nucleotide sequences in the sample also encode this CDR3. The J gene is TRBJ1-2, the V gene TRBV20-1; D unresolved. The germline gives CDR1 DFQATT, CDR2 SNEGSKA (reference sequence). Deletions cut 3 bases from V and 0 bases from J, with 2 bases between. This CDR3 comprises 11 residues. The CDR3 DNA follows: TGCAGTGCTAGCCCTAACTATGGCTACACCTTC. Translating gives CSASPNYGYTF.